This paragraph reports one TCR beta chain. Its antigen is not known. Likely unrecorded immune exposures existed in these nominally healthy donors. The sample originates from a study of cytomegalovirus exposure and HLA in healthy donors. The PCR contained 60 Vbeta and 13 Jbeta primers. Produced via immunoSEQ multiplex PCR; TCRdb's table is partial and in-frame only. The sample consists of approximately 100,000 clones, less than 70% of them appearing once. General study results and limits: Donors were assumed by presence/absence analyses to have roughly uniform sequencing depth. Most of the CMV-associated TCR beta chains (in a later analysis) appeared to be HLA-restricted.

V shed 6 bases and J 1 base; nucleotides not matched to a gene: 4. This CDR3 has 15 amino acids. The germline V gene has CDR1 MNHEY and CDR2 SMNVEV (reference sequence). The V and J genes are TRBV27 and TRBJ2-5; TRBD2 aligns across 11 bases. The sequencing sample was made of PBMCs. The receptor was derived from a human donor in good health. The CDR3 nucleotides read TGTGCCAGCAGCACTAGCGGGGGTCGCCAAGAGACCCAGTACTTC. Protein product: CASSTSGGRQETQYF.